A selection of T cell receptor beta chains follows, all from one sample in a study of cytomegalovirus exposure and HLA in healthy donors. TCRdb's copy holds only in-frame clones and misses some; the assay was immunoSEQ multiplex PCR. The sample gives around 200,000 clones, around 80% of which show up once; around 1.2% is in the top ten. Sequences were obtained from PBMCs. The receptors were gathered from a girl under 10 years old in good health and CMV-seropositive. The CDR3 runs from the conserved cysteine through the conserved F or W. Each record gives: J gene, V gene, clone size, D gene, CDR3 protein, CDR3 DNA. A D gene is named only where the DNA matches it firmly. Only some rows state a clone size, as once, few, many or a class for expanded clones.

>TRBJ1-3|TRBV11-3|.|TRBD1
CASSSTIYRGRAGNTIYF
TGTGCCAGCAGCTCGACGATCTACAGGGGAAGGGCCGGAAACACCATATATTTT
>TRBJ2-2|TRBV2|.|.
CASRPPDSPGELFF
TGTGCCAGCAGGCCGCCTGACAGTCCCGGGGAGCTGTTTTTT
>TRBJ2-1|TRBV11-2|.|TRBD2
CASSLLAGVITPPNEQFF
TGTGCCAGCAGCTTACTAGCGGGGGTGATCACCCCTCCCAATGAGCAGTTCTTC
>TRBJ2-7|TRBV27|.|.
CASSLGGSYEQYF
TGTGCCAGCAGTTTGGGGGGTTCCTACGAGCAGTACTTC
>TRBJ1-4|TRBV6-5|.|.
CASSYRGLAAEKLFF
TGTGCCAGCAGTTACCGGGGTCTCGCCGCGGAAAAACTGTTTTTT
>TRBJ2-3|TRBV14|.|TRBD2
CASSQALAGWVDTQYF
TGTGCCAGCAGCCAAGCGCTAGCGGGATGGGTAGATACGCAGTATTTT
>TRBJ2-2|TRBV9|once|.
CASSGGDTGELFF
TGTGCCAGCAGCGGGGGAGACACCGGGGAGCTGTTTTTT
>TRBJ1-2|TRBV2|once|.
CASSDIGGRPNYGYTF
TGTGCCAGCAGTGATATTGGGGGCAGACCAAACTATGGCTACACCTTC
>TRBJ2-3|TRBV5-1|once|TRBD2
CASSPGGTALTDTQYF
TGCGCCAGCAGCCCGGGGGGGACTGCCTTAACAGATACGCAGTATTTT
>TRBJ2-7|TRBV28|.|TRBD1
CASSLIQGVRTYEQYF
TGTGCCAGCAGTTTAATTCAGGGGGTCCGGACCTACGAGCAGTACTTC